This T cell receptor beta chain was retrieved from a study of shared clonotypes between healthy human individuals. Nashville, Tennessee was home to all donors, who were Caucasian adults. This CDR3 has 17 residues. The germline gives CDR1 LNHDA, CDR2 SQIVND (reference sequence). The V end was cut by 7 bases, the J end by 0 bases, with 16 bases between. Study-level points and caveats: In contrast to clonotypes shared by all four donors, non-shared clonotypes had lower generation probabilities. What naive subsets generally showed was a larger estimated richness than memory subsets showed.

As regards this clone: What it binds is not known.

This table comes from immunoSEQ multiplex PCR, and its TCRdb copy is limited to in-frame clones, with some not included. The sample has about 1 million clones; roughly 75% are singletons. This rearrangement joins TRBV19 to TRBJ2-6; D might be TRBD2 (7 bases). This clonotype originated in a man aged 18 to 35 in good health. Sample: memory CD4+ T cells sorted from blood. The subset was: CD45RA-negative fraction. The CDR3 loop reads CASTGGREGSGANVLTF. The DNA of the CDR3 is TGTGCCAGTACCGGGGGCAGGGAGGGCTCTGGGGCCAACGTCCTGACTTTC.